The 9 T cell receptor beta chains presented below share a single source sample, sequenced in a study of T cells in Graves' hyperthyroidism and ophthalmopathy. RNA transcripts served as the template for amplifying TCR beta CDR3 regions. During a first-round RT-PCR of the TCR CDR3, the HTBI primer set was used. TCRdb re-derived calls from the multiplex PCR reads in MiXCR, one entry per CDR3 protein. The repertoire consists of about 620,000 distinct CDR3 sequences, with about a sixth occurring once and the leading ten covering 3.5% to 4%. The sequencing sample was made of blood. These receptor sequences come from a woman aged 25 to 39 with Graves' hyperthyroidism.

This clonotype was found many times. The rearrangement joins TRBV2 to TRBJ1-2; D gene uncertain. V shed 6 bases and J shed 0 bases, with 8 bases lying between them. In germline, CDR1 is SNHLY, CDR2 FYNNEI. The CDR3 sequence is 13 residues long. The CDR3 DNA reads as TGTGCCAGCAGCATGATAGCTAACTATGGCTACACCTTC. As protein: CASSMIANYGYTF.

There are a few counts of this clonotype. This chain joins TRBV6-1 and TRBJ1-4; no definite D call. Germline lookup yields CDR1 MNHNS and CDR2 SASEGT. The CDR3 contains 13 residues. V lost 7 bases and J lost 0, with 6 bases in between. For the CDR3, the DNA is TGTGCCAGCAAACAGTCAACTAATGAAAAACTGTTTTTT. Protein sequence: CASKQSTNEKLFF.

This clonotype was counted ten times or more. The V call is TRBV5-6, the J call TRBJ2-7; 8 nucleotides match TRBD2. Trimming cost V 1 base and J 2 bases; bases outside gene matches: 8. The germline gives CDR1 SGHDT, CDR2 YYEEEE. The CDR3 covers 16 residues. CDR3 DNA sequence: TGTGCCAGCAGCTTGTTCAGCGGGAGTAGGGCCTACGAGCAGTACTTC. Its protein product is CASSLFSGSRAYEQYF.

CDR3 region: CASSQAASGSVYEQYF. CDR3 DNA: TGCGCCAGCAGCCAAGCGGCTAGCGGGAGTGTTTACGAGCAGTACTTC. The rearrangement links TRBV4-1 to TRBJ2-7, with TRBD2 matching 10 bases. The CDR3 is 16 amino acids. Germline-derived CDR1 and CDR2 are MGHRA and YSYEKL. The ends lost 1 base at V and 4 bases at J; junction bases unmatched: 7.

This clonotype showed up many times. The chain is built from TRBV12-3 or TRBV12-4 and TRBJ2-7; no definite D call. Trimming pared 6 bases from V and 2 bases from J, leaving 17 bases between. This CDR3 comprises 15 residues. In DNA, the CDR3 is TGTGCCAGCAGCCCTCAGTTGGGGATCCCCTACGAGCAGTACTTC. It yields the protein CASSPQLGIPYEQYF.

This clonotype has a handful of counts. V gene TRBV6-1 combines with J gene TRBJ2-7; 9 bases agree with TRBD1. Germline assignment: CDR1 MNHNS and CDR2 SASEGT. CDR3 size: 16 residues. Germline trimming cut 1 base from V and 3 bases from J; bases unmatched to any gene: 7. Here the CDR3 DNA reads TGTGCCAGCAGTGAAGGGGCACGGACAGGGGACTACGAGCAGTACTTC. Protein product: CASSEGARTGDYEQYF.

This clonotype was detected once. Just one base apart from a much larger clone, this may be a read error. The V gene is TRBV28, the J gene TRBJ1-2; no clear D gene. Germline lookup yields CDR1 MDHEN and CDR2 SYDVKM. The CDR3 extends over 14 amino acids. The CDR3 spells CASSRPSSYYGCTF. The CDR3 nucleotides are TGTGCCAGCAGCCGACCTTCGAGTTACTATGGCTGCACCTTC.

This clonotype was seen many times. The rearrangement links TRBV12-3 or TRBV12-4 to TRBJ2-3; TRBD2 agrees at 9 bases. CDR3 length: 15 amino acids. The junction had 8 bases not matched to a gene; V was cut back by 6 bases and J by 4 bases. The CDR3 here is CASRDGGRAADTQYF. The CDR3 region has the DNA TGTGCCAGCAGGGACGGCGGGAGGGCCGCAGATACGCAGTATTTT.

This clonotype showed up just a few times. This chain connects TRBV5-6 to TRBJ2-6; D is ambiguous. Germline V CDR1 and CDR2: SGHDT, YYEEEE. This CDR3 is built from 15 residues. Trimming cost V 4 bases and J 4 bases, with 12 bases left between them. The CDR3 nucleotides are TGTGCCAGCAGCGAGGACCACCTCGGGGCCAACGTCCTGACTTTC. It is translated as CASSEDHLGANVLTF.